This T cell receptor (beta chain) came from a study of blood T cell repertoires in COVID-19. On the study more broadly: Samples taken during acute and convalescent COVID-19 were collected in the United States, Italy and Spain. T cells, B-cell-depleted T cells, or PBMCs provided the cDNA or gDNA that served as material.

Authors' analysis steps: Quantification of nucleated cells was approximated via reference gene primer amplification. Clones were sequenced by immunoSEQ multiplex PCR, and TCRdb holds only the in-frame ones, with some missing. D and trimming come from the DNA, and the V and J calls and clone size come from that table. Of 100,000 to 150,000 clones in the sample, roughly 90% were seen once. V was trimmed by 3 bases and J by 8 bases, leaving 17 bases between them. This CDR3 comprises 15 residues. Germline lookup yields CDR1 SNHLY and CDR2 FYNNEI. This TCR was recovered from an older man who had recovered from COVID-19. Sequencing used peripheral blood. The chain carries TRBV2 and TRBJ2-1, with D possibly being TRBD2 (6 bases). The CDR3 sequence is CASSEVTRGSYEQFF. The CDR3 DNA reads TGTGCCAGCAGTGAGGTGACTAGAGGGTCCTATGAGCAGTTCTTC.